This T cell receptor beta chain was captured in a study of T cell repertoires in cytomegalovirus infection (dated by TCRdb to the late 2010s). Study-level background: Because public TCR beta signatures pointed to carriage of CMV infection together with the matching HLA type, the HLA type of each donor mattered for the analysis. Study-level results and caveats: The ex vivo response was dominated by HLA-C-restricted CMV-specific TCR beta clonotypes, and the single most frequent clonotype in two of eight donors was supplied by these HLA-C-restricted clonotypes. Cumulative frequency of public TCR beta family members discriminated carriers of CMV infection plus the relevant HLA type in this cohort and an independent approximately 350-donor cohort.

There are many counts of this clonotype. The antigen this receptor binds is unknown. No base qualities exist here, and no much larger clone lies one base off it. Instrument on record: Illumina HiSeq 1500. The public reads were reanalyzed by TCRdb: fastp trimming at Q25, MiXCR alignment, in-frame beta chains only. Every distinct CDR3 protein forms one entry, paired with its most common genes and DNA. This sample comprises about 240,000 distinct CDR3 sequences, 5% to 8.5% of them detected only once. The top ten hold 6.5% of the sample. Reading from cysteine to phenylalanine, the CDR3 counts 14 amino acids. Only the CDR3 DNA stays, 42 bases, in frame from base 1. V is pruned by 7 bases and J by 6 bases, leaving 7 bases of the junction without a gene match.

The chain couples TRBV12-3 or TRBV12-4 to TRBJ1-4; 8 nucleotides in the junction match TRBD1. The clonotype originates from a human donor in good health (CMV status not recorded). Some clones in this sample may be carry-over from other donors' samples. The source material was PBMCs. The nucleotide sequence reads TGTGCCAGCAATCTACAGGGGGTCCATGAAAAACTGTTTTTT. It is translated as CASNLQGVHEKLFF.